Below, 2 T cell receptor beta chains from the same sample are listed, as sequenced in a study of human T cells and chemical hapten exposure (dated by TCRdb to about 2021). Libraries were made using RACE. The sequencer was a NextSeq 500. The raw public reads went through TCRdb reprocessing: fastp at Q25, MiXCR clone calling, in-frame beta chains kept. Rows are combined by CDR3 protein, so each entry shows the most common genes and DNA. The sample table shows about 140,000 distinct CDR3 sequences, and 12% are seen once. About 1.4% of the sample is held by the ten biggest clonotypes. The sample's time point label, in plain terms: patch test 2, 6 weeks after DPC sensitization. The treatment or condition tag for this specimen amounts to: therapeutic diphenylcyclopropenone sensitization with weekly scalp DPC. The source material was whole blood, sampled in connection with sensitization to the hapten diphenylcyclopropenone (DPC). These receptors were taken from a woman between 45 and 60 years old with alopecia areata. Some clones in this sample may be carry-over from other donors' samples.

Ten or more counts support this clonotype. The chain recombines TRBV23-1 with TRBJ2-7; weak D call: TRBD1 (6 bases). TRBV23-1 counts as an open reading frame of uncertain function. Trimming removed 0 bases at V and 0 bases at J, with 24 bases between. There are 20 residues in the CDR3. The CDR3 here is CASSQSGLDRLDPPSYEQYF. The CDR3 DNA is TGCGCCAGCAGTCAATCGGGTCTTGACAGGCTTGACCCCCCCTCCTACGAGCAGTACTTC.

This clonotype was seen only a few times. This rearrangement joins TRBV29-1 to TRBJ2-6; D not resolved. Germline V gene lookup returns CDR1 SQVTM and CDR2 ANQGSEA. V shed 3 bases and J shed 4 bases, with 4 bases lying between them. CDR3 length: 12 amino acids. The CDR3, as DNA: TGCAGCGTTGATTCCGGGGCCAACGTCCTGACTTTC. It is translated as CSVDSGANVLTF.